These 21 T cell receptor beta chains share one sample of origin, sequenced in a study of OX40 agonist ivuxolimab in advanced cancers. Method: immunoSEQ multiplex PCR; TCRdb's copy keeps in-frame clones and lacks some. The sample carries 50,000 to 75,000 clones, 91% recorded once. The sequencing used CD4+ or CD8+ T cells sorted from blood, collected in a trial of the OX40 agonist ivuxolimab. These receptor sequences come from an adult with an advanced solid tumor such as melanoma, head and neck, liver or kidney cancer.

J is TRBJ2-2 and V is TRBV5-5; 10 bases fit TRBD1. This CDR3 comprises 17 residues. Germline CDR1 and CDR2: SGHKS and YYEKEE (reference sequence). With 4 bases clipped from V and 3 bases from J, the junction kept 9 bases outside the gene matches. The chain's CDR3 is CASSLTQGQGYTGELFF. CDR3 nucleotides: TGTGCCAGCAGCCTCACCCAGGGACAGGGGTACACCGGGGAGCTGTTTTTT.

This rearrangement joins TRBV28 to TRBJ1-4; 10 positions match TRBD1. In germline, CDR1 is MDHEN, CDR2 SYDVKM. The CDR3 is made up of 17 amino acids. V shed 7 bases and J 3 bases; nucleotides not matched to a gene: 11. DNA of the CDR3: TGTGCCAGCACCTTAGCCGACAGGGGGCTGGCTAATGAAAAACTGTTTTTT. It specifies CASTLADRGLANEKLFF.

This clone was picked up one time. CDR3 residues: CASSYASRGYEQYF. The CDR3 bases are TGTGCCAGCAGTTACGCTAGTAGGGGGTACGAGCAGTACTTC. The rearrangement links TRBV11-2 to TRBJ2-7; D perhaps matches TRBD1 (6 bases). Germline V CDR1 and CDR2: SGHAT, FQNNGV. Trimming took 6 bases from V and 4 from J, leaving 16 bases between them. The CDR3 is made up of 14 amino acids.

As DNA, the CDR3 is TGTGCCAGCAGGATGACAGGAATCGAGCAGTACTTC. This gives the protein CASRMTGIEQYF. This chain joins TRBV28 and TRBJ2-7; tentatively, D is TRBD1 (6 bases). CDR1 and CDR2 from the germline V gene are MDHEN and SYDVKM. Trimming cost V 6 bases and J 6 bases, with 12 bases left between them. This CDR3 contains 12 residues.

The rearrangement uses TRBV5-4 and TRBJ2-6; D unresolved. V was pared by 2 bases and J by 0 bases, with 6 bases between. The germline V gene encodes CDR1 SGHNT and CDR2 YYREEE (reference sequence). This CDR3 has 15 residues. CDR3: CASSFSLSGANVLTF. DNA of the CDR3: TGTGCCAGCAGCTTTAGTCTCTCTGGGGCCAACGTCCTGACTTTC. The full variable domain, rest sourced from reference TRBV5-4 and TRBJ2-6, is ETGVTQSPTHLIKTRGQQVTLRCSSQSGHNTVSWYQQALGQGPQFIFQYYREEENGRGNFPPRFSGLQFPNYSSELNVNALELDDSALYLCASSFSLSGANVLTFGAGSRLTVL.

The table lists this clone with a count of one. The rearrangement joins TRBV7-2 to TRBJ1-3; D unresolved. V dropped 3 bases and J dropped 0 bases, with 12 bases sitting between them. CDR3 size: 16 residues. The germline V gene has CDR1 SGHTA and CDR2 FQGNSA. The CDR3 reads CASSLTASSSGNTIYF. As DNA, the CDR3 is TGTGCCAGCAGCTTGACCGCGTCATCCTCTGGAAACACCATATATTTT.

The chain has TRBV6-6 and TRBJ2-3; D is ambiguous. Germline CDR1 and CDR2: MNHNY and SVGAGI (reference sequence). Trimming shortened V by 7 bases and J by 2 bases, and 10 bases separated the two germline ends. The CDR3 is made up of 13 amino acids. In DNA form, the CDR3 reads TGTGCCAGCACCCGCGGTATCACAGATACGCAGTATTTT. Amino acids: CASTRGITDTQYF.

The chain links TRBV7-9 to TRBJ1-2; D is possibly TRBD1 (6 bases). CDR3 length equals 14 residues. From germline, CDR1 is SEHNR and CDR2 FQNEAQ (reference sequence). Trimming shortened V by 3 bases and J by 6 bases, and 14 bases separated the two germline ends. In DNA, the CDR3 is TGTGCCAGCAGCTTCGGGGGGCCCGTGGATGGCTACACCTTC. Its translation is CASSFGGPVDGYTF.

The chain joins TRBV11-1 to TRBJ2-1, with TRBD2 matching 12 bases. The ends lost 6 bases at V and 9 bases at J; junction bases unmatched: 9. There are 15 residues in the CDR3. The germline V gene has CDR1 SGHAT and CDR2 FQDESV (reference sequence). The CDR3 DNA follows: TGTGCCAGCAGTTTACTAGCGGGGGGTCGTGGTGAGCAGTTCTTC. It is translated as CASSLLAGGRGEQFF.

This CDR3 is CASSETGQGSGYTF. The CDR3 nucleotides are TGTGCCAGCAGTGAAACCGGACAGGGGAGTGGCTACACCTTC. The rearrangement links TRBV6-1 to TRBJ1-2, with TRBD1 matching 9 bases. The CDR3 has 14 residues. V lost 2 bases and J lost 7; bases outside the gene matches: 5. Germline CDR1 MNHNS, CDR2 SASEGT.

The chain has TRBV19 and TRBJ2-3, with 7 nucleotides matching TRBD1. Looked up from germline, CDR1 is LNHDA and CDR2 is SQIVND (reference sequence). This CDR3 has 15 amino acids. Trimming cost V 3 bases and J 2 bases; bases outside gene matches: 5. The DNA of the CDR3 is TGTGCCAGTAGTATCGGGACAGCAAACACAGATACGCAGTATTTT. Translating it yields CASSIGTANTDTQYF.

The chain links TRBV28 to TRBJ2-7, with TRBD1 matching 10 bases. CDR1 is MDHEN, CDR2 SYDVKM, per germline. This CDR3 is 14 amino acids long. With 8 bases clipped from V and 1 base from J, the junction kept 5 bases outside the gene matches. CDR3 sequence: CASQRQGASYEQYF. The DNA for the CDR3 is TGTGCCAGCCAGAGACAGGGGGCGTCCTACGAGCAGTACTTC. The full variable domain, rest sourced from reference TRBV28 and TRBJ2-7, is DVKVTQSSRYLVKRTGEKVFLECVQDMDHENMFWYRQDPGLGLRLIYFSYDVKMKEKGDIPEGYSVSREKKERFSLILESASTNQTSMYLCASQRQGASYEQYFGPGTRLTVT.

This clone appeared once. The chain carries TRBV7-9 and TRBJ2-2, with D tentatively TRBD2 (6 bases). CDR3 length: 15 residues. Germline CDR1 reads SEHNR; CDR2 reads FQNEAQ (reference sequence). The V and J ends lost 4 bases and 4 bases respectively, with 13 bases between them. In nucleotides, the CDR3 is TGTGCCAGCAGCTCGGGGGTCCGTCTCACCGGGGAGCTGTTTTTT. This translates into CASSSGVRLTGELFF.

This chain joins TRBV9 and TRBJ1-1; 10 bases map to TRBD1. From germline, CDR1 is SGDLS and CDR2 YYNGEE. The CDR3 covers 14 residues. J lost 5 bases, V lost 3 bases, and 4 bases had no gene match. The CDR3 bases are TGTGCCAGCAGCGGACAGGGGGCAGAAACTGAAGCTTTCTTT. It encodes CASSGQGAETEAFF.

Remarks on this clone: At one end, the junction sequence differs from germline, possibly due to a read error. In DNA form, the CDR3 reads TGTGCCAGCAGCCAAGCTTCCGCGGGGGGGTACCAAGGGACCCAGTACTTC. Translating gives CASSQASAGGYQGTQYF. The V call is TRBV4-2, the J call TRBJ2-5, with TRBD2 matching over 9 bases. There are 17 residues in the CDR3. CDR1 is LGHNA, CDR2 YNFKEQ, per germline.

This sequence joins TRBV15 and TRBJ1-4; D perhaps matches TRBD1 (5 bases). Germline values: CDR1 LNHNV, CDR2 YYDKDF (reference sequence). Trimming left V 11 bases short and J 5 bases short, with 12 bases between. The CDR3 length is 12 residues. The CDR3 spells CAARGFNEKLFF. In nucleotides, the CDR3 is TGTGCCGCGCGGGGCTTCAATGAAAAACTGTTTTTT. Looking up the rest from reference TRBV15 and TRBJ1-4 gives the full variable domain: DAMVIQNPRYQVTQFGKPVTLSCSQTLNHNVMYWYQQKSSQAPKLLFHYYDKDFNNEADTPDNFQSRRPNTSFCFLDIRSPGLGDTAMYLCAARGFNEKLFFGSGTQLSVL.

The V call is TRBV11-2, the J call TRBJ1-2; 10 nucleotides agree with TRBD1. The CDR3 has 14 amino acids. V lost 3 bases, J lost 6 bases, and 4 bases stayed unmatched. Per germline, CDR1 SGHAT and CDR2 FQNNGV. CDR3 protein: CASSFLDRGHGYTF. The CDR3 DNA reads TGTGCCAGCAGCTTCCTCGACAGGGGGCATGGCTACACCTTC.

In DNA form, the CDR3 reads TGTGCCCTCCACATGAACACCGGGGAGCTGTTTTTT. Translated, it gives CALHMNTGELFF. The gene calls are TRBV28 and TRBJ2-2; no definite D call. This CDR3 has 12 amino acids. Germline V CDR1 and CDR2: MDHEN, SYDVKM. V was trimmed by 11 bases and J by 1 base, leaving 8 bases between them.

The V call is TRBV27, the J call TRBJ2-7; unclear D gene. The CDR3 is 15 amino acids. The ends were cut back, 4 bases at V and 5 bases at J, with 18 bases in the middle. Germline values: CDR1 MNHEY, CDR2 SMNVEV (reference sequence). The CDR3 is CASSSMIDTFDEQYF. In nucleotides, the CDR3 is TGTGCCAGCAGTTCCATGATCGACACCTTCGACGAGCAGTACTTC.

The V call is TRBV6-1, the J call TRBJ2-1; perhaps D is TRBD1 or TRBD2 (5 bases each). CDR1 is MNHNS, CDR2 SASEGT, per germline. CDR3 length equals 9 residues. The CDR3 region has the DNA TGTGCTTGGGGGACTGAGCAGTTCTTC. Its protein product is CAWGTEQFF.

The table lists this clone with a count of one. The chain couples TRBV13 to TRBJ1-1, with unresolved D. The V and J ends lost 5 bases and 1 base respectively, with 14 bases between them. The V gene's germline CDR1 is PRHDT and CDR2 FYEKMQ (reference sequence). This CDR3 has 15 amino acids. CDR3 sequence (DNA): TGTGCCAGCAGCCTTTCATCTTGGGGGAACACTGAAGCTTTCTTT. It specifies CASSLSSWGNTEAFF.